The 15 T cell receptor beta chains presented below share a single source sample, sequenced in a study of cytomegalovirus exposure and HLA in healthy donors. The primer mix had 60 Vbeta and 13 Jbeta primers. TCRdb's table, derived via immunoSEQ multiplex PCR, lists solely in-frame clones and lacks some. The repertoire holds 150,000 to 180,000 clones, with 70% to 80% as singletons. The sample comprised PBMCs. The receptors come from a woman aged 40-49 years in good health and CMV-seronegative.

The chain joins TRBV7-9 to TRBJ2-7, with D possibly TRBD2 on 6 matching bases. Germline V CDR1 and CDR2: SEHNR, FQNEAQ (reference sequence). The CDR3 covers 14 residues. The V end was cut by 5 bases, the J end by 3 bases, with 14 bases between. The CDR3 sequence: CASSRREDSYEQYF. The DNA of the CDR3 is TGTGCCAGCAGCCGGCGGGAAGATAGCTACGAGCAGTACTTC. Filled out from reference TRBV7-9 and TRBJ2-7, the complete variable domain reads DTGVSQNPRHKITKRGQNVTFRCDPISEHNRLYWYRQTLGQGPEFLTYFQNEAQLEKSRLLSDRFSAERPKGSFSTLEIQRTEQGDSAMYLCASSRREDSYEQYFGPGTRLTVT.

This rearrangement joins TRBV7-9 to TRBJ1-4, with TRBD1 as a possible D gene (6 bases). V dropped 7 bases and J dropped 4 bases, with 10 bases sitting between them. The CDR3 is made up of 13 amino acids. Germline V gives CDR1 SEHNR, CDR2 FQNEAQ (reference sequence). Here the CDR3 DNA reads TGTGCCAGCAACAGGGATGTTAATGAAAAACTGTTTTTT. Protein sequence: CASNRDVNEKLFF. The whole variable domain, remainder taken from reference TRBV7-9 and TRBJ1-4, is DTGVSQNPRHKITKRGQNVTFRCDPISEHNRLYWYRQTLGQGPEFLTYFQNEAQLEKSRLLSDRFSAERPKGSFSTLEIQRTEQGDSAMYLCASNRDVNEKLFFGSGTQLSVL.

The chain combines TRBV5-4 with TRBJ1-4; D perhaps matches TRBD1 (5 bases). The CDR3 is made up of 15 amino acids. Trimming removed 5 bases at V and 8 bases at J, with 19 bases between. CDR1 SGHNT and CDR2 YYREEE come from the germline V gene (reference sequence). CDR3 amino acids: CASSPARGAGEKLFF. In DNA form, the CDR3 reads TGTGCCAGCAGTCCTGCGAGAGGGGCGGGAGAAAAACTGTTTTTT.

The chain combines TRBV5-8 with TRBJ2-2, with TRBD1 identical over 9 bases. V gave up 1 base and J gave up 4 bases; unmatched junction bases: 2. The V gene's germline CDR1 is SGHTS and CDR2 YDEGEE. This CDR3 is built from 15 residues. Written as DNA, the CDR3 is TGTGCCAGCAGCTTGTGGACAGGGGTCACCGGGGAGCTGTTTTTT. As protein: CASSLWTGVTGELFF.

This rearrangement joins TRBV9 to TRBJ1-2; tentative D call: TRBD1 (5 bases). Germline V gives CDR1 SGDLS, CDR2 YYNGEE. V was cut by 2 bases and J by 4 bases, with 21 bases left in between. The CDR3 sequence is 17 residues long. DNA of the CDR3: TGTGCCAGCAGCGTGATGTCGGGGGTCTCAGGGAGCTATGGCTACACCTTC. Protein product: CASSVMSGVSGSYGYTF.

The V gene is TRBV6-5, the J gene TRBJ2-2; 9 bases match TRBD2. The CDR3 contains 15 residues. CDR1 MNHEY and CDR2 SVGAGI come from the germline V gene. The trim removed 6 bases at V and 6 bases at J, leaving 8 bases unmatched. The CDR3: CASRTGLAFPGELFF. DNA for the CDR3: TGTGCCAGCAGAACGGGACTAGCTTTCCCCGGGGAGCTGTTTTTT.

The chain links TRBV5-8 to TRBJ1-5; the match to TRBD1 covers 7 bases. Germline CDR1 reads SGHTS; CDR2 reads YDEGEE. V trimming: 1 base; J trimming: 8 bases; junction bases outside the gene matches: 15. The CDR3 loop spans 17 amino acids. The CDR3 here is CASSLFRDSSRGEPQHF. CDR3 coding DNA: TGTGCCAGCAGCTTGTTTCGGGACAGCTCAAGGGGGGAGCCCCAGCATTTT.

V usage is TRBV15 and J usage is TRBJ1-5; perhaps TRBD1 as D (5 bases). With 3 bases removed from V and 4 bases from J, the gap between germline ends came to 10 bases. The CDR3 length is 14 residues. The germline V gene encodes CDR1 LNHNV and CDR2 YYDKDF (reference sequence). CDR3 DNA sequence: TGTGCCACCAGCAGGGTGGCAGGGAATCAGCCCCAGCATTTT. Translating gives CATSRVAGNQPQHF.

This chain joins TRBV4-1 and TRBJ2-3; 8 bases map to TRBD2. The germline CDR1 and CDR2 sequences are MGHRA and YSYEKL. V lost 7 bases to trimming and J lost 4 bases; unmatched junction nucleotides: 10. This CDR3 has 15 residues. The CDR3 loop is CASTPGGGLADTQYF. The CDR3 DNA reads as TGCGCCAGCACGCCCGGGGGGGGGCTGGCAGATACGCAGTATTTT.

The table lists this clone with a few counts. This chain uses TRBV13 with TRBJ2-3; D is possibly TRBD2 (6 bases). Germline CDR1 reads PRHDT; CDR2 reads FYEKMQ (reference sequence). The length of the CDR3 is 16 residues. The ends were cut back, 5 bases at V and 0 bases at J, with 15 bases in the middle. The DNA for the CDR3 is TGTGCCAGCAGCCCGGCGGGGCTCACTAGCACAGATACGCAGTATTTT. Translating it yields CASSPAGLTSTDTQYF.

J is TRBJ2-3 and V is TRBV6-1; 11 bases fit TRBD2. The CDR3 is 16 residues long. The germline V gene encodes CDR1 MNHNS and CDR2 SASEGT. The ends lost 4 bases at V and 5 bases at J; junction bases unmatched: 8. CDR3 sequence: CASSALAGGLVDTQYF. CDR3 in DNA: TGTGCCAGCAGTGCGCTAGCGGGGGGACTCGTAGATACGCAGTATTTT.

This chain connects TRBV10-3 to TRBJ2-5; 9 bases line up with TRBD1. The end of the DNA is better explained by TRBJ2-7, so the J call may be wrong. Germline V gene sequence: CDR1 ENHRY, CDR2 SYGVKD. The length of the CDR3 is 13 residues. The CDR3 is CAIRGTGTDEQYF. The DNA for the CDR3 is TGTGCCATCAGGGGGACAGGGACAGACGAGCAGTACTTC.

The chain combines TRBV6-5 with TRBJ1-2; no clear D. The V end was cut by 2 bases, the J end by 4 bases, with 8 bases between. CDR3 length: 13 amino acids. CDR1 MNHEY and CDR2 SVGAGI come from the germline V gene. In DNA form, the CDR3 reads TGTGCCAGCAGTTACGGCCGCCTCTATGGCTACACCTTC. Translation gives CASSYGRLYGYTF.

This chain connects TRBV5-1 to TRBJ1-1, with TRBD1 matching 7 bases. V lost 4 bases and J lost 3; bases outside the gene matches: 12. The germline V gene has CDR1 SGHRS and CDR2 YFSETQ. This CDR3 region has 16 residues. The CDR3 sequence is CASSPRQGTGYTEAFF. Written as DNA, the CDR3 is TGCGCCAGCAGCCCCAGACAGGGAACAGGATACACTGAAGCTTTCTTT. Full variable domain (rest looked up from reference TRBV5-1 and TRBJ1-1): KAGVTQTPRYLIKTRGQQVTLSCSPISGHRSVSWYQQTPGQGLQFLFEYFSETQRNKGNFPGRFSGRQFSNSRSEMNVSTLELGDSALYLCASSPRQGTGYTEAFFGQGTRLTVV.

As concerns this clone: The junction departs from the called germline gene at one end, perhaps through a read error. This chain connects TRBV5-1 to TRBJ2-7; 9 nucleotides match TRBD2. CDR3 length equals 15 residues. The germline V gene has CDR1 SGHRS and CDR2 YFSETQ. DNA of the CDR3: TGCGCCAGCAGCTTGGTTCTAGCGGGGTCCTACAAGCAGTACTTC. This gives the protein CASSLVLAGSYKQYF.